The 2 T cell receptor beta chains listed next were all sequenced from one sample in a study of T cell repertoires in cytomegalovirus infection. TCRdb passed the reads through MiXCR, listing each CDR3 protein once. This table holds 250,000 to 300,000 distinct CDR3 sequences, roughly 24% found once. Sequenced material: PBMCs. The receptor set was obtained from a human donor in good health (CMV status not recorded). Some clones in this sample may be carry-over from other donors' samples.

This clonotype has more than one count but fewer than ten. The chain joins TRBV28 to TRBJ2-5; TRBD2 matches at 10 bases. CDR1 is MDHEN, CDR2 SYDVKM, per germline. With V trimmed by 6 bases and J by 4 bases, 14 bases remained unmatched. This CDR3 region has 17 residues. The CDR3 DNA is TGTGCCAGCAGACTACTCCGAGCGGGAGGGCCGAGAGAGACCCAGTACTTC. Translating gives CASRLLRAGGPRETQYF. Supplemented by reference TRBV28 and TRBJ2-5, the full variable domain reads DVKVTQSSRYLVKRTGEKVFLECVQDMDHENMFWYRQDPGLGLRLIYFSYDVKMKEKGDIPEGYSVSREKKERFSLILESASTNQTSMYLCASRLLRAGGPRETQYFGPGTRLLVL.

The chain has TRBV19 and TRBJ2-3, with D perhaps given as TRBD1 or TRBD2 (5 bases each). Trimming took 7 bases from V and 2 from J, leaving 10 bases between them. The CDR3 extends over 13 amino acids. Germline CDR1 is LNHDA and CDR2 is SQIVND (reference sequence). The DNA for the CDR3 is TGTGCCAGTAATGAGGGGATCACAGATACGCAGTATTTT. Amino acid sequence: CASNEGITDTQYF.